The next 17 T cell receptor beta chains were all read from a single sample in a study of blood T cell repertoires in COVID-19. The data were produced by immunoSEQ multiplex PCR, yet TCRdb's version contains in-frame clones alone and is incomplete. The sample lists around 160,000 clones; roughly 85% were seen once. The sample comprised peripheral blood. The receptors were sampled from a man in his sixties with acute or convalescent COVID-19.

This sequence joins TRBV19 and TRBJ1-5; no firm D call. V was cut by 5 bases and J by 4 bases, with 9 bases left in between. Per germline, CDR1 LNHDA and CDR2 SQIVND (reference sequence). The CDR3 is 13 residues long. The CDR3 sequence: CASSFTVNQPQHF. Written as DNA, the CDR3 is TGTGCCAGTAGTTTCACAGTGAATCAGCCCCAGCATTTT. The full variable domain, with the rest looked up from reference TRBV19 and TRBJ1-5, is DGGITQSPKYLFRKEGQNVTLSCEQNLNHDAMYWYRQDPGQGLRLIYYSQIVNDFQKGDIAEGYSVSREKKESFPLTVTSAQKNPTAFYLCASSFTVNQPQHFGDGTRLSIL.

V usage is TRBV7-8 and J usage is TRBJ1-5; D is ambiguous. V shed 3 bases and J shed 0 bases, with 6 bases lying between them. This CDR3 contains 14 residues. Germline CDR1 is SGHVS and CDR2 is FQNEAQ. In DNA, the CDR3 is TGTGCCAGCAGCTTTAGCGATAGCAATCAGCCCCAGCATTTT. It yields the protein CASSFSDSNQPQHF.

V gene TRBV14 combines with J gene TRBJ2-1; 13 bases line up with TRBD2. This CDR3 comprises 15 residues. The germline V gene has CDR1 SGHDN and CDR2 FVKESK. V dropped 5 bases and J dropped 9; count of bases not matched to a gene: 7. The CDR3 sequence: CASSKGLAGVIEQFF. The DNA for the CDR3 is TGTGCCAGCAGCAAAGGACTAGCGGGAGTCATTGAGCAGTTCTTC.

About this clone itself: The junction differs from germline at one of its ends, possibly a read error. J is TRBJ2-1 and V is TRBV7-7; perhaps TRBD1 as D (6 bases). The germline V gene encodes CDR1 SSHAT and CDR2 FNYEAQ (reference sequence). This CDR3 has 14 residues. CDR3 amino acids: CASSLAGTMDEQFF. As DNA, the CDR3 is TGTGCTAGCAGCTTAGCAGGGACAATGGATGAGCAGTTCTTC.

The chain joins TRBV6-5 to TRBJ1-1; D remains unclear. The CDR3 spans 11 residues. CDR1 is MNHEY, CDR2 SVGAGI, per germline. The ends were cut back, 9 bases at V and 1 base at J, with 6 bases in the middle. CDR3 residues: CARPGNTEAFF. As DNA, the CDR3 is TGTGCCAGACCCGGGAACACTGAAGCTTTCTTT.

V and J are TRBV2 and TRBJ1-4; a weak D match, TRBD1 (6 bases). Trimming shortened V by 6 bases and J by 0 bases, and 11 bases separated the two germline ends. The germline CDR1 and CDR2 sequences are SNHLY and FYNNEI. The CDR3 is 15 residues long. DNA of the CDR3: TGTGCCAGCAGCCCTAGGACAGCAACTAATGAAAAACTGTTTTTT. Translated: CASSPRTATNEKLFF. The whole variable domain, filled in from reference TRBV2 and TRBJ1-4, reads EPEVTQTPSHQVTQMGQEVILRCVPISNHLYFYWYRQILGQKVEFLVSFYNNEISEKSEIFDDQFSVERPDGSNFTLKIRSTKLEDSAMYFCASSPRTATNEKLFFGSGTQLSVL.

The chain recombines TRBV11-1 with TRBJ2-5, with 8 bases aligning to TRBD2. V shed 0 bases, J shed 0 bases, and the junction held 3 bases outside the gene matches. The CDR3 consists of 16 residues. Germline CDR1 reads SGHAT; CDR2 reads FQDESV (reference sequence). The CDR3: CASSLALTSDQETQYF. Here the CDR3 DNA reads TGTGCCAGCAGCTTAGCGCTGACTAGCGACCAAGAGACCCAGTACTTC.

This clone was found once. The V call is TRBV2, the J call TRBJ2-7; D gene unclear. The germline V gene has CDR1 SNHLY and CDR2 FYNNEI. V shed 0 bases and J shed 4 bases, with 13 bases lying between them. The CDR3 runs 15 residues. The CDR3 region has the DNA TGTGCCAGCAGTGAAGCGGTCAGGAACCTTTACGAGCAGTACTTC. Translating it yields CASSEAVRNLYEQYF.

V is TRBV2 and J is TRBJ2-5, with D perhaps TRBD2 (5 bases). Germline values: CDR1 SNHLY, CDR2 FYNNEI. The ends were cut back, 4 bases at V and 8 bases at J, with 11 bases in the middle. The CDR3 contains 12 residues. The CDR3 protein is CASSGYRETQYF. DNA of the CDR3: TGTGCCAGCAGTGGTTACCGGGAAACCCAGTACTTC.

This rearrangement joins TRBV18 to TRBJ2-1; TRBD2 matches at 12 bases. The CDR3 runs to 15 residues. Per the germline V gene, CDR1 is KGHSH and CDR2 is LQKENI. V shed 3 bases and J 6 bases; nucleotides not matched to a gene: 3. CDR3 sequence: CASSPPSGRANEQFF. In DNA, the CDR3 is TGTGCCAGCTCACCCCCTAGCGGGAGGGCCAATGAGCAGTTCTTC.

This clone showed up just once. This chain uses TRBV5-4 with TRBJ2-5; 11 bases map to TRBD2. Trimming took 4 bases from V and 4 from J; bases not matched to a gene: 9. The CDR3 totals 16 residues. Germline CDR1 reads SGHNT; CDR2 reads YYREEE (reference sequence). The CDR3 spells CASSISGRARGETQYF. The CDR3 DNA follows: TGTGCCAGCAGCATTAGCGGGAGGGCCAGGGGAGAGACCCAGTACTTC.

This chain links TRBV6-5 with TRBJ1-5; D is possibly TRBD1 (6 bases). V dropped 5 bases and J dropped 5 bases, with 13 bases sitting between them. Germline values: CDR1 MNHEY, CDR2 SVGAGI. The CDR3 is 14 residues long. This chain's CDR3 is CASSTQGGYQPQHF. In nucleotides, the CDR3 is TGTGCCAGCAGTACACAGGGTGGGTATCAGCCCCAGCATTTT.

The chain couples TRBV5-1 to TRBJ1-2; D not certain. The germline V gene has CDR1 SGHRS and CDR2 YFSETQ. The CDR3 is 14 amino acids. V shed 0 bases and J shed 5 bases, with 11 bases lying between them. The DNA of the CDR3 is TGCGCCAGCAGCTTGGGGGCGGGCTCTTATGGCTACACCTTC. It translates to CASSLGAGSYGYTF.

This clone was seen only a few times. This chain uses TRBV4-2 with TRBJ2-5; TRBD1 is a possible D gene (5 bases). Trimming left V 1 base short and J 5 bases short, with 20 bases between. From germline, CDR1 is LGHNA and CDR2 YNFKEQ. The CDR3 is 17 residues long. The CDR3 sequence is CASSQVSGQGISETQYF. DNA of the CDR3: TGTGCCAGCAGCCAAGTTTCCGGCCAGGGTATTTCGGAGACCCAGTACTTC.

The chain recombines TRBV6-6 with TRBJ1-4, with D uncertain. There are 15 residues in the CDR3. With 0 bases removed from V and 1 base from J, the gap between germline ends came to 6 bases. Looked up from germline, CDR1 is MNHNY and CDR2 is SVGAGI (reference sequence). Here the CDR3 DNA reads TGTGCCAGCAGTTACTCAGACATAACTAATGAAAAACTGTTTTTT. Protein sequence: CASSYSDITNEKLFF.

The V and J genes are TRBV6-1 and TRBJ1-5; D remains ambiguous. The CDR3 spans 14 residues. The V gene lost 0 bases and the J gene lost 4 bases, with 7 bases spanning the gap. Germline lookup yields CDR1 MNHNS and CDR2 SASEGT. CDR3 region: CASSEASLNQPQHF. In nucleotides, the CDR3 is TGTGCCAGCAGTGAAGCTAGCCTTAATCAGCCCCAGCATTTT.

This rearrangement joins TRBV20-1 to TRBJ2-3; 11 positions match TRBD2. Trimming cost V 4 bases and J 1 base; bases outside gene matches: 4. The CDR3 is 15 residues long. The germline CDR1 and CDR2 sequences are DFQATT and SNEGSKA (reference sequence). The CDR3 nucleotides read TGCAGTGCTATTGAACTAGCGGGAGGCACAGATACGCAGTATTTT. Residues: CSAIELAGGTDTQYF.